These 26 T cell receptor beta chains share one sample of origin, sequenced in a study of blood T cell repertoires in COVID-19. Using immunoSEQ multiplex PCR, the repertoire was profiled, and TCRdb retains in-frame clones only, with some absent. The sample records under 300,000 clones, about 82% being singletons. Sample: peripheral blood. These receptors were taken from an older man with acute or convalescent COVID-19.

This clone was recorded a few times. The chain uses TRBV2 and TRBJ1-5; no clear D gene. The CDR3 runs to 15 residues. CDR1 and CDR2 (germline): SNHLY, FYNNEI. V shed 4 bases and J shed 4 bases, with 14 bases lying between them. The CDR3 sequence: CASSVLGSENQPQHF. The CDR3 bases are TGTGCCAGCAGTGTCCTCGGCAGCGAAAATCAGCCCCAGCATTTT.

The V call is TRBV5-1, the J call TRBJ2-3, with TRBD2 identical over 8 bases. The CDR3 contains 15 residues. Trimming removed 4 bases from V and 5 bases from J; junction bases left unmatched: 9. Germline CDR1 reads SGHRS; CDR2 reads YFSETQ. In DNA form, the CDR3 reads TGCGCCAGCAGCATTACGGGAGGGCCAAGAGATACGCAGTATTTT. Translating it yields CASSITGGPRDTQYF. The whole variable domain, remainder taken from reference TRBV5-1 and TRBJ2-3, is KAGVTQTPRYLIKTRGQQVTLSCSPISGHRSVSWYQQTPGQGLQFLFEYFSETQRNKGNFPGRFSGRQFSNSRSEMNVSTLELGDSALYLCASSITGGPRDTQYFGPGTRLTVL.

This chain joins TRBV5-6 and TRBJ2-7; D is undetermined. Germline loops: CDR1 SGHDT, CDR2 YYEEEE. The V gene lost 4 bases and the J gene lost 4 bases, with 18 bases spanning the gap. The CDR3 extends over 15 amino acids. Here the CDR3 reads CASSPDSQPEYEQYF. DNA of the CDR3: TGTGCCAGCAGCCCCGATAGCCAACCGGAGTACGAGCAGTACTTC.

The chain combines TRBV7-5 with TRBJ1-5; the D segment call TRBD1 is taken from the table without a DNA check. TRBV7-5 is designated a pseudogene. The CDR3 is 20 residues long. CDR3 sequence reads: CARSKYNTGQGAMGNQPQHF. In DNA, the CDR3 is TGTGCCAGAAGCAAATATAATACGGGACAGGGGGCGATGGGCAATCAGCCCCAGCATTTT.

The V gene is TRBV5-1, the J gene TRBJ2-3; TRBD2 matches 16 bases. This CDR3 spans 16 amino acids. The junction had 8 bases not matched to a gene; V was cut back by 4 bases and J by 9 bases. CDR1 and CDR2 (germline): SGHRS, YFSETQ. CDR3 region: CASSHGTSGRETTQYF. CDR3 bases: TGCGCCAGCAGCCACGGGACTAGCGGGAGGGAGACGACGCAGTATTTT.

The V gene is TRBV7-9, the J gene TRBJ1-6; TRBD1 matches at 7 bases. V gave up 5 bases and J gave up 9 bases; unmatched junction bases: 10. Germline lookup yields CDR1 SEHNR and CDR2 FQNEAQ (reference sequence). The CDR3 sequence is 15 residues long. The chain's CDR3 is CASSPRRGGTSPLHF. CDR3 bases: TGTGCCAGCAGCCCTCGCAGAGGGGGCACTTCACCCCTCCACTTT. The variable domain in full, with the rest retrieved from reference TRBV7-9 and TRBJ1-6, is DTGVSQNPRHKITKRGQNVTFRCDPISEHNRLYWYRQTLGQGPEFLTYFQNEAQLEKSRLLSDRFSAERPKGSFSTLEIQRTEQGDSAMYLCASSPRRGGTSPLHFGNGTRLTVT.

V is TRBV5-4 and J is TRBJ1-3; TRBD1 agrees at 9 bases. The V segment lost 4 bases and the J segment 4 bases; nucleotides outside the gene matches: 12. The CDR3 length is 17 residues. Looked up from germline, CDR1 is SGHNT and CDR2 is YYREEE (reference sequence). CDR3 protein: CASSGRQGQGDGNTIYF. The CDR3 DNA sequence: TGTGCCAGCAGCGGCAGACAGGGACAGGGAGACGGAAACACCATATATTTT.

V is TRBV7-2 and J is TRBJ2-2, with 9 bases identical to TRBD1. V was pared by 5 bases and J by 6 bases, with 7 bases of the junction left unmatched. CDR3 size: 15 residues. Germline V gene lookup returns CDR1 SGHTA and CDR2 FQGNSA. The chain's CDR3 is CASSPGTGLPGELFF. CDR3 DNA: TGTGCCAGCAGCCCCGGGACAGGGTTGCCCGGGGAGCTGTTTTTT.

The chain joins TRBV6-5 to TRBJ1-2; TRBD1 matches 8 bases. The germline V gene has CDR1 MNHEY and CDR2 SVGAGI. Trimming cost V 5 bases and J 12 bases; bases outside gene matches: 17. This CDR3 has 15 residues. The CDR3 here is CASSIRYGTGSFNTF. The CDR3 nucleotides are TGTGCCAGCAGTATTCGGTATGGGACAGGTAGTTTCAACACCTTC.

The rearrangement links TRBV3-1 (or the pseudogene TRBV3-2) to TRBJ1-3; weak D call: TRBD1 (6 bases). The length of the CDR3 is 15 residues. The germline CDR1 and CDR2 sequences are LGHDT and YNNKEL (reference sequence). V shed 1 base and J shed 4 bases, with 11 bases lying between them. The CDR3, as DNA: TGTGCCAGCAGCCAAGGACAGGAGTGGGGAAACACCATATATTTT. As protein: CASSQGQEWGNTIYF.

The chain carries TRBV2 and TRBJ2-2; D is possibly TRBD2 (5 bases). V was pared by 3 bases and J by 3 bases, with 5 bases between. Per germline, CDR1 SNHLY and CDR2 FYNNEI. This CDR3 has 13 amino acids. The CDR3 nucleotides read TGTGCCAGCAGTGAGGACTACACCGGGGAGCTGTTTTTT. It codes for CASSEDYTGELFF.

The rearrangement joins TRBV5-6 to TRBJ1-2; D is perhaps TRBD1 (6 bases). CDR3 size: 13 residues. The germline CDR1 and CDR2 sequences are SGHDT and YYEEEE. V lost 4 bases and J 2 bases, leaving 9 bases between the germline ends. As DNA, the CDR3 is TGTGCCAGCAGCCAGGACAGAAACTATGGCTACACCTTC. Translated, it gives CASSQDRNYGYTF.

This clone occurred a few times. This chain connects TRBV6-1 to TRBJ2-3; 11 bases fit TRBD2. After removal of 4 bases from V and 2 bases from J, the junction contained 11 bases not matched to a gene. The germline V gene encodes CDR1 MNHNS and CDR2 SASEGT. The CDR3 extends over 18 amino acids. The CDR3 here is CASSVTSGSVSVTDTQYF. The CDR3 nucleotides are TGTGCCAGCAGTGTCACTAGCGGGAGTGTCTCTGTCACAGATACGCAGTATTTT.

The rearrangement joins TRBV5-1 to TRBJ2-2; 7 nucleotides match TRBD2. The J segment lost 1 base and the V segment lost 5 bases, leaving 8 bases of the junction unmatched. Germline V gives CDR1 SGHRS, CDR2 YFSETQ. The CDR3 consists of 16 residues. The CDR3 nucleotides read TGCGCCAGCAGTCGGAAGCGGGAAAGGAACACCGGGGAGCTGTTTTTT. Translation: CASSRKRERNTGELFF. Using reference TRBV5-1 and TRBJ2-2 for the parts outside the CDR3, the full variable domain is KAGVTQTPRYLIKTRGQQVTLSCSPISGHRSVSWYQQTPGQGLQFLFEYFSETQRNKGNFPGRFSGRQFSNSRSEMNVSTLELGDSALYLCASSRKRERNTGELFFGEGSRLTVL.

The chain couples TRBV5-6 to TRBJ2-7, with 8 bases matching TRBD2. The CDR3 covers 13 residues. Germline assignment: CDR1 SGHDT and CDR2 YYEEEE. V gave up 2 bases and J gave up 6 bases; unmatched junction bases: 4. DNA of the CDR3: TGTGCCAGCAGCTTCACCGGGAGGGGCGAGCAGTACTTC. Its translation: CASSFTGRGEQYF.

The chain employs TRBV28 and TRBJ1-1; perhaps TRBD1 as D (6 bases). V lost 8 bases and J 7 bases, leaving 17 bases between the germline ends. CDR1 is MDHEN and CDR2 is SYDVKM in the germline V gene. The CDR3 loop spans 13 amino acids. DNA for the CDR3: TGTGCCAGCTTGGGGGCAGGTCAGAGTGAAGCTTTCTTT. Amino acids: CASLGAGQSEAFF.

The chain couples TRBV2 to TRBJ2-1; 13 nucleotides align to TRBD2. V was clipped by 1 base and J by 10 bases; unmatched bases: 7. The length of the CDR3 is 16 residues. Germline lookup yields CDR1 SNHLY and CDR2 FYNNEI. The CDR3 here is CASSEGTSGRAGEQFF. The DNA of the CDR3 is TGTGCCAGCAGTGAAGGAACTAGCGGGAGGGCGGGGGAGCAGTTCTTC.

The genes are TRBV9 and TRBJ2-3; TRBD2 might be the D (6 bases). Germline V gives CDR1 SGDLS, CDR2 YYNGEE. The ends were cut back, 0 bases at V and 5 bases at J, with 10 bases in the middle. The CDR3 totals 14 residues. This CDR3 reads CASSVAGVEDTQYF. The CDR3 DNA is TGTGCCAGCAGCGTAGCGGGAGTGGAAGATACGCAGTATTTT.

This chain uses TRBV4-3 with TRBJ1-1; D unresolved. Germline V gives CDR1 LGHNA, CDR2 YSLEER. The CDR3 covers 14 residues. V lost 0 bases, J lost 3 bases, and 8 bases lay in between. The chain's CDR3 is CASSQEGRDTEAFF. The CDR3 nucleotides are TGCGCCAGCAGCCAAGAAGGGCGGGACACTGAAGCTTTCTTT.

The CDR3 nucleotides read TGTGCCAGCAGCTTGGGAGATCCCGGGGGTTCACCCCTCCACTTT. It translates to CASSLGDPGGSPLHF. This chain links TRBV7-9 with TRBJ1-6; TRBD1 is a possible D gene (5 bases). Germline lookup yields CDR1 SEHNR and CDR2 FQNEAQ (reference sequence). With 3 bases removed from V and 9 bases from J, the gap between germline ends came to 15 bases. This CDR3 region has 15 residues.

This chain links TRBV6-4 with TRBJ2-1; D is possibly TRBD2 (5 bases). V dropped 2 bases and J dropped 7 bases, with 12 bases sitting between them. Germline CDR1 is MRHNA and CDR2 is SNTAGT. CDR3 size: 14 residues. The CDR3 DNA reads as TGTGCCAGCAGTGACGGGAGTTTGTGGAATGAGCAGTTCTTC. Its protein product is CASSDGSLWNEQFF.

The CDR3 region has the DNA TGTGCCAGTAGTGTCACAGGGCCCGAGGATGGCTACACCTTC. Its translation: CASSVTGPEDGYTF. The rearrangement links TRBV19 to TRBJ1-2, with a tentative D call TRBD1 (6 bases). V shed 5 bases and J shed 6 bases, with 16 bases lying between them. This CDR3 has 14 amino acids. From germline, CDR1 is LNHDA and CDR2 SQIVND (reference sequence).

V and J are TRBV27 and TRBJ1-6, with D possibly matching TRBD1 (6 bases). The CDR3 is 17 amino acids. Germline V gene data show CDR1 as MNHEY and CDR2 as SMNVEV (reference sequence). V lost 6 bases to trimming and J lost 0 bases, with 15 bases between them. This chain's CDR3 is CASRIGQLSSYNSPLHF. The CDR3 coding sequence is TGTGCCAGCAGAATTGGACAGCTGAGCTCCTATAATTCACCCCTCCACTTT.

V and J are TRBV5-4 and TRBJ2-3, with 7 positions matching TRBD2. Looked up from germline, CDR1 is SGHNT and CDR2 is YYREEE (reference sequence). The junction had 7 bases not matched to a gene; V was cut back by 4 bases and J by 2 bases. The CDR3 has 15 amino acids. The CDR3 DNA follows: TGTGCCAGCAGCCGCGGGAGAGGGATCACAGATACGCAGTATTTT. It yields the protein CASSRGRGITDTQYF.

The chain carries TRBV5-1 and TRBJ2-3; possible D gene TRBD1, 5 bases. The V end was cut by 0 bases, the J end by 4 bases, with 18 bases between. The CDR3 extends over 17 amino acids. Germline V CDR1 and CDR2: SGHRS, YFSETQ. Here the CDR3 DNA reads TGCGCCAGCAGCTTGGGGGGCACGGCCCAGAAGGCAGATACGCAGTATTTT. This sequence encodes CASSLGGTAQKADTQYF.

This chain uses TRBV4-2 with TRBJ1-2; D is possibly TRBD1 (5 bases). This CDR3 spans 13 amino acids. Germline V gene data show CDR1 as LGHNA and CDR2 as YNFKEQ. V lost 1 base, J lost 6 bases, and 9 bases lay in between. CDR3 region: CASSQVGEDGYTF. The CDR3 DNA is TGTGCCAGCAGCCAAGTAGGGGAGGATGGCTACACCTTC.